This T cell receptor (beta chain) derives from a study of blood T cell repertoires in COVID-19. The wider study: Samples representing acute and convalescent COVID-19 were sourced from the United States, Italy and Spain.

Authors' data handling: Amplification with reference gene primers provided the estimates of nucleated cell counts. The repertoire was sequenced with immunoSEQ multiplex PCR; TCRdb's copy has only in-frame clones and lacks some. Clone size and V and J calls were adopted from that table, with D and trimming inferred from the DNA. The table has roughly 100,000 clones, roughly 80% seen once. This CDR3 spans 13 amino acids. Trimming stripped 3 bases from V and 2 bases from J, with 7 bases between. The germline CDR1 and CDR2 sequences are ENHRY and SYGVKD. This receptor was taken from a man between 65 and 85 years old with active or convalescent COVID-19. Sequenced sample: peripheral blood. The chain joins TRBV10-3 to TRBJ1-2; D possibly corresponds to TRBD1 (5 bases). CDR3 region: CAISERTNYGYTF. CDR3 bases: TGTGCCATCAGTGAAAGGACAAACTATGGCTACACCTTC.